The sequence of this T cell receptor (beta chain) was determined in a study of tissue T cells after allogeneic stem cell transplantation. General observations from the study: Which tissue TCRs were alloreactive or antigen-specific was not determined. Some clones might be persisting host cells.

A word on this clone: Its cognate antigen is unknown. The germline and genes are mouse ones. The read ends 1 residue early relative to the CDR3; the germline J gene fills the gap.

Only in-frame clones appear in the TCRdb table, and some are missing; sequencing was by immunoSEQ multiplex PCR. The profile shows more than 5,000 clones, around 50% of them singletons. Time point: mouse harvest day 7 after allogeneic transplant. Tail vein injection delivered 10^7 T-cell-depleted bone marrow cells and 10^6 splenic CD5+ T cells. Germline CDR1 and CDR2: GKSSPN and SITVG. The CDR3 spans 13 residues. Trimming took off 4 bases at V and 1 base at J, with 8 bases between the two ends. The clonotype originates from a female BALB/c mouse given C57BL/6 T cells with graft-versus-host disease after an allogeneic hematopoietic cell transplant. The chain couples TRBV31 to TRBJ2-1; D unclear. Sequencing was carried out using gut tissue. The CDR3 spells CAWKQPNYAEQFF. CDR3 DNA, as far as it was read: TGTGCCTGGAAACAGCCCAACTATGCTGAGCAGTTC.